This paragraph covers one T cell receptor beta chain sequence. Its cognate antigen is unknown. This entry is derived from a study of post-analysis software for immune sequencing data. Background on the study: Some patients lacked subtype; others had relapsing-remitting, secondary progressive or progressive-relapsing disease.

The trim removed 0 bases at V and 4 bases at J, leaving 9 bases unmatched. This CDR3 has 16 residues. CDR1 and CDR2 (germline): SGHDT, YYEEEE. Overall study results and limits: Controls showed lower frequencies than patients for a handful of TRBV segments, and TRBV5-6, TRBV5-1 and TRBV20-1 were among these.

cDNA libraries of TCR beta carried unique molecular identifiers. TCRdb re-called the PCR reads with MiXCR, one entry per CDR3 protein. This sample has 700,000 to 900,000 distinct CDR3 sequences; about 45% occur once, and the top ten carry 4% to 5%. The V call is TRBV5-6, the J call TRBJ2-5; TRBD2 agrees at 7 bases. Material for sequencing was blood. The source of this sequence is a girl between 5 and 17 years old with multiple sclerosis. This CDR3 reads CASSLERGRSPETQYF. In nucleotides, the CDR3 is TGTGCCAGCAGCTTGGAACGCGGGAGATCCCCAGAGACCCAGTACTTC.